The next 8 T cell receptor beta chains were all read from a single sample in a study of control samples from healthy donors and cancer patients. Measured with immunoSEQ multiplex PCR; TCRdb has only the in-frame clones, and not every one. The sample lists some 77,000 clones, 85% to 90% occurring once. Sequencing used blood. These receptors were taken from an older woman in good health.

The V call is TRBV20-1, the J call TRBJ2-1, with D possibly being TRBD2 (5 bases). CDR1 is DFQATT and CDR2 is SNEGSKA in the germline V gene (reference sequence). The CDR3 has 16 residues. With 3 bases removed from V and 4 bases from J, the gap between germline ends came to 19 bases. CDR3 coding DNA: TGCAGTGCTAGTGGCCCCGCAGCGGCTAATTACAATGAGCAGTTCTTC. This encodes CSASGPAAANYNEQFF.

The chain uses TRBV15 and TRBJ2-3; weak D call: TRBD2 (5 bases). The germline V and J ends were trimmed by 2 bases and 4 bases, with 10 bases remaining between them. Germline V gene lookup returns CDR1 LNHNV and CDR2 YYDKDF (reference sequence). The CDR3 contains 14 residues. This CDR3 reads CATSRRRFSDTQYF. DNA of the CDR3: TGTGCCACCAGCAGACGGAGGTTCTCAGATACGCAGTATTTT.

J is TRBJ1-5 and V is TRBV4-2, with D tentatively TRBD1 (6 bases). Deletions cut 6 bases from V and 5 bases from J, with 17 bases between. Per the germline V gene, CDR1 is LGHNA and CDR2 is YNFKEQ. The CDR3 is 15 amino acids. This chain's CDR3 is CASRGTGTGHQPQHF. The CDR3 DNA sequence: TGTGCCAGCAGGGGAACAGGGACGGGCCATCAGCCCCAGCATTTT.

In this sample, this clone turned up once. The chain uses TRBV6-5 and TRBJ1-6; TRBD1 might be the D (5 bases). Trimming removed 6 bases from V and 9 bases from J, with 18 bases in between. This CDR3 region has 15 residues. Germline V gene sequence: CDR1 MNHEY, CDR2 SVGAGI. The CDR3: CASRNHGGRSSPLHF. CDR3 bases: TGTGCCAGCAGGAATCACGGGGGGAGGAGTTCACCCCTCCACTTT.

The chain recombines TRBV19 with TRBJ1-1; D unresolved. The germline V gene encodes CDR1 LNHDA and CDR2 SQIVND (reference sequence). The CDR3 totals 16 residues. Trimming removed 2 bases from V and 3 bases from J, with 16 bases in between. CDR3 residues: CASSISIRVKDTEAFF. The CDR3 DNA is TGTGCCAGTAGTATAAGCATTCGGGTGAAGGACACTGAAGCTTTCTTT. Looking up the rest from reference TRBV19 and TRBJ1-1 gives the full variable domain: DGGITQSPKYLFRKEGQNVTLSCEQNLNHDAMYWYRQDPGQGLRLIYYSQIVNDFQKGDIAEGYSVSREKKESFPLTVTSAQKNPTAFYLCASSISIRVKDTEAFFGQGTRLTVV.

This clone has just a few counts. CDR3 sequence: CASSLVFYGDTQYF. In nucleotides, the CDR3 is TGTGCCAGCAGCTTGGTCTTTTATGGGGATACGCAGTATTTT. The chain links TRBV5-8 to TRBJ2-3; D is unresolved. The CDR3 spans 14 residues. The germline V and J ends were trimmed by 0 bases and 6 bases, with 11 bases remaining between them. Germline loops: CDR1 SGHTS, CDR2 YDEGEE.

Only one count was recorded for this clone. The chain is built from TRBV7-9 and TRBJ2-7; D is undetermined. This CDR3 has 14 residues. Germline CDR1 SEHNR, CDR2 FQNEAQ (reference sequence). The V end lost 2 bases, the J end lost 2 bases, and 10 bases lay between the germline ends. The CDR3 DNA reads as TGTGCCAGCAGCTTATTCGCTACTACCTACGAGCAGTACTTC. Encoded protein: CASSLFATTYEQYF.

This chain connects TRBV5-4 to TRBJ1-2; D unresolved. CDR3 size: 15 residues. Trimming shortened V by 0 bases and J by 1 base, and 10 bases separated the two germline ends. Germline V gene lookup returns CDR1 SGHNT and CDR2 YYREEE (reference sequence). The CDR3 loop reads CASSLDVTVNYGYTF. The CDR3 DNA is TGTGCCAGCAGCTTGGATGTTACAGTTAACTATGGCTACACCTTC.